This T cell receptor beta chain was sequenced in a study of OX40 agonist ivuxolimab in advanced cancers. CDR3 size: 15 residues. CDR1 and CDR2 (germline): SGHNT, YYREEE (reference sequence). V was pared by 4 bases and J by 0 bases, with 14 bases between. Sequencing was performed with immunoSEQ multiplex PCR; in TCRdb, only in-frame clones are kept and a portion is missing. The sample yields about 41,000 clones, about 81% seen once. The chain is built from TRBV5-4 and TRBJ2-7; tentative D call: TRBD2 (6 bases). The sequence was collected from an adult with an advanced solid tumor such as melanoma, head and neck, liver or kidney cancer. The source was CD4+ or CD8+ T cells sorted from blood, collected in a trial of the OX40 agonist ivuxolimab. CDR3 region: CASSRGGTSSYEQYF. The CDR3 coding sequence is TGTGCCAGCAGCCGGGGCGGGACCAGCTCCTACGAGCAGTACTTC.